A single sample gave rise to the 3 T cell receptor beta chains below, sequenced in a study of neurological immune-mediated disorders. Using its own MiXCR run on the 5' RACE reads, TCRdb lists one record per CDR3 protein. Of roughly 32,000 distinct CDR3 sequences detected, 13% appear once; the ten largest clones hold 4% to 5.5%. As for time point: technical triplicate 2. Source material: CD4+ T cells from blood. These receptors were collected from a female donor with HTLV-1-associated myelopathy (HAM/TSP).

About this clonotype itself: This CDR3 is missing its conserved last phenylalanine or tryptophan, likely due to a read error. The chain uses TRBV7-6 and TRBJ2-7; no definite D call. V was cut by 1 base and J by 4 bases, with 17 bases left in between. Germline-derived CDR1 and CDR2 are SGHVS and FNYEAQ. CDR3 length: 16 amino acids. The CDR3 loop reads CASSLEPSDLLYEQYL. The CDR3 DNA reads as TGTGCCAGCAGCTTAGAGCCGTCAGACCTCCTTTACGAGCAGTACTTA.

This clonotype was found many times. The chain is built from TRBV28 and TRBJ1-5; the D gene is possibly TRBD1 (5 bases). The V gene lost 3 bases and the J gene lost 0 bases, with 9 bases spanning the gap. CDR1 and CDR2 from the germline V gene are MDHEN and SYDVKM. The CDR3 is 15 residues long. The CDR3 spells CASSLGGSSNQPQHF. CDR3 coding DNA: TGTGCCAGCAGTTTGGGGGGGAGTAGCAATCAGCCCCAGCATTTT.

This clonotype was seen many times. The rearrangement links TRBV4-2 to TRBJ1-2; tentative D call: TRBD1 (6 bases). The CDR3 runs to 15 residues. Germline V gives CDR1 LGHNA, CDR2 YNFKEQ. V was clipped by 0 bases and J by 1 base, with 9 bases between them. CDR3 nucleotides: TGTGCCAGCAGCCAAGAGGGACAAAATAACTATGGCTACACCTTC. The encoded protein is CASSQEGQNNYGYTF.